The sequence of this T cell receptor beta chain was determined in a study of blood T cell repertoires in COVID-19. Study at large: From the United States, Italy and Spain came samples of acute and convalescent COVID-19.

Germline CDR1 reads ENHRY; CDR2 reads SYGVKD. Deletions cut 0 bases from V and 7 bases from J, with 16 bases between. This CDR3 comprises 16 residues. Categorization into cohorts depended on clinical history that participants reported. Two consecutive negative NP/OP PCR tests, clearance, or resolved symptoms defined Cohort 3 recovery. As handled by the study authors: Amplified reference gene primers provided the basis for estimating nucleated cell counts. Using immunoSEQ multiplex PCR, the repertoire was profiled, and TCRdb retains in-frame clones only, with some absent. V and J calls and clone size are those listed in that table; D and trimming were worked out from the DNA. The sample carries approximately 260,000 clones, roughly 90% recorded once.

This clonotype was obtained from an older woman who had recovered from COVID-19. Sequencing input: PBMCs or T cells enriched from blood (not recorded which). The V and J genes are TRBV10-3 and TRBJ1-5; possibly TRBD1 for D (6 bases). The CDR3 loop reads CAISESNQGTGQPQHF. The CDR3 nucleotides are TGTGCCATCAGTGAGTCGAATCAGGGGACGGGGCAGCCCCAGCATTTT.